The clone carrying this T cell receptor beta chain appeared a few times. What it binds is unknown. The data were taken from a study of metastatic and nonmetastatic thyroid tumors. Study overall: Thyroid patients, malignant and benign, had repertoires compared across blood and tumor or nodule tissue.

None of the patients had undergone any treatment ahead of thyroid surgery. Regarding the study as a whole: TCR beta diversity was reportedly significantly higher in malignant thyroid tumors than benign nodules, in blood and tumor.

Under the authors' procedure: Clinicopathological groups supplied CDR3 differences that were used to build a distant-metastasis classifier for papillary thyroid cancer. TCRdb reanalyzed the PCR reads via MiXCR. It is TCRdb's table, rather than the study itself, that gives the V and J calls and clone size. The sample lists 43,000 or so clones; roughly 15% were seen once. The CDR3 has 16 residues. V shed 1 base and J 5 bases; nucleotides not matched to a gene: 7. Germline CDR1 and CDR2: MNHEY and SVGEGT. This receptor was identified in a female donor with papillary thyroid cancer or a benign thyroid nodule (not recorded which). Some clones in this sample may be carry-over from other donors' samples. The sample consisted of blood. V gene TRBV6-2 or TRBV6-3 combines with J gene TRBJ2-3; 9 bases are a match to TRBD2. The CDR3 DNA reads TGTGCCAGCAGTTACTTCCCTAGCGGGATGAAAGATACGCAGTATTTT. Translated: CASSYFPSGMKDTQYF.